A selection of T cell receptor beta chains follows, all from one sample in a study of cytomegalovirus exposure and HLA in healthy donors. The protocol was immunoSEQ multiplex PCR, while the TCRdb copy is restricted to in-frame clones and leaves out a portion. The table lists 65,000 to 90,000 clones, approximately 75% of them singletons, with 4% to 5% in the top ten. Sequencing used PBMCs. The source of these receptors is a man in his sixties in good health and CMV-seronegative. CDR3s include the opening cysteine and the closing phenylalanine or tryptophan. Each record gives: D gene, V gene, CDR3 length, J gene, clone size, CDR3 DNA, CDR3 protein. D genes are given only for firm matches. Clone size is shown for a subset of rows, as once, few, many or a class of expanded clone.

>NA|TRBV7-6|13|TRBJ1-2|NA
TGTGCCAGCAGCCCAAAAGCCGGGTCTGGCTACACCTTC
CASSPKAGSGYTF
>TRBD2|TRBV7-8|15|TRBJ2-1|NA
TGTGCCAGCCGCCGACTAGCGGGGGACTACAATGAGCAGTTCTTC
CASRRLAGDYNEQFF
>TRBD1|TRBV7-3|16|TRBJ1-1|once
TGTGCCAGCAGCTTTTCGGCAGGGGGGATTAACACTGAAGCTTTCTTT
CASSFSAGGINTEAFF
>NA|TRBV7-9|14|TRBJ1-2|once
TGTGCCAGCAGCTTAGCTCCAGGGGACTATGGCTACACCTTC
CASSLAPGDYGYTF
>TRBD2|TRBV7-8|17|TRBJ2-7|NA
TGTGCCAGCAGTCCGGTAGCGGGGCGGCTTAGCTCCTACGAGCAGTACTTC
CASSPVAGRLSSYEQYF
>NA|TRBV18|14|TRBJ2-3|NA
TGTGCCAGCTCACGAGGAGCTAGCACAGATACGCAGTATTTT
CASSRGASTDTQYF
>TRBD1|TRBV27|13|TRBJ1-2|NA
TGTGCCAGCAGTTGGGGGACAGGGTATGGCTACACCTTC
CASSWGTGYGYTF
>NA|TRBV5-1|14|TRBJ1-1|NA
TGCGCCAGCAGCACGCAGGGGACGAACACTGAAGCTTTCTTT
CASSTQGTNTEAFF
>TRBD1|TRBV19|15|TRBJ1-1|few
TGTGCCAGTAGCGCAGGGGGCCTGATTGGCACTGAAGCTTTCTTT
CASSAGGLIGTEAFF
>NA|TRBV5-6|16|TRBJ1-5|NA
TGTGCCAGCAGCTCCAAGCTGGGAGGGTGGAATCAGCCCCAGCATTTT
CASSSKLGGWNQPQHF
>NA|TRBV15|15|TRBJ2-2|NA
TGTGCCACCAGCAGAGAATCTCTGGAGACCGGGGAGCTGTTTTTT
CATSRESLETGELFF
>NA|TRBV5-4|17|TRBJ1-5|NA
TGTGCCAGCAGCTTGACTGGCAGGGGATATAGCAATCAGCCCCAGCATTTT
CASSLTGRGYSNQPQHF
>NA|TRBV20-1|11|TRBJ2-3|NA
TGCAGTGCTAGTACAGTTGTTACGCAGTATTTT
CSASTVVTQYF
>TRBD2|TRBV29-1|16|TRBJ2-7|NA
TGCAGCGTTGAAGGGGGGGGATTGGGGTCACTGGACGAGCAGTACTTC
CSVEGGGLGSLDEQYF
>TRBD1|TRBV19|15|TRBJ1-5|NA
TGTGCCAGTAGTACCGTCACAGGGGGCGATCAGCCCCAGCATTTT
CASSTVTGGDQPQHF
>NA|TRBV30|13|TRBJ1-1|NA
TGTGCCTGGTCTCCAGGGGAGAGAACTGAAGCTTTCTTT
CAWSPGERTEAFF
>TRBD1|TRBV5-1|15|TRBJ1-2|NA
TGCGCCAGCAGCTTGGCAGGACAGGGAGACTATGGCTACACCTTC
CASSLAGQGDYGYTF
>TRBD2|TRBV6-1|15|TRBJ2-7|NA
TGTGCCAGCAGTGAAGGGGGGGGAGGAAAGTACGAGCAGTACTTC
CASSEGGGGKYEQYF
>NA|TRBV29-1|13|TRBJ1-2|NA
TGCAGCGTTCCTGGGGGGGGTGGGTATGGCTACACCTTC
CSVPGGGGYGYTF
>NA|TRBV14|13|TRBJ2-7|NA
TGTGCCAGCAGCCTTGATACAGGGCTCGAGCAGTACTTC
CASSLDTGLEQYF
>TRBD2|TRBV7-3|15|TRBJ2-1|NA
TGTGCCAGCAGCTCCGGGACTAGCGGCTACAATGAGCAGTTCTTC
CASSSGTSGYNEQFF
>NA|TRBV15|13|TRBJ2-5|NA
TGTGCCACCCGGGGGAGGGGGTTCGAGACCCAGTACTTC
CATRGRGFETQYF
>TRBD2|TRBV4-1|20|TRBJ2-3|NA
TGCGCCAGCAGCCAACTCCGCGGGACTAGCGGGGGGGGAAGCACAGATACGCAGTATTTT
CASSQLRGTSGGGSTDTQYF
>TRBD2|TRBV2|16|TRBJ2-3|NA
TGTGCCAGCAGCGCCCGACTAGCGGGGGGCTCAGATACGCAGTATTTT
CASSARLAGGSDTQYF
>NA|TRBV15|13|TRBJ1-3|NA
TGTGCCACCAGCAGAGATTCAGGAAACACCATATATTTT
CATSRDSGNTIYF
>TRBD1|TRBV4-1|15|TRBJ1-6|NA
TGCGCCAGCAGCCAAGACTTACAGGGGACTTCACCCCTCCACTTT
CASSQDLQGTSPLHF
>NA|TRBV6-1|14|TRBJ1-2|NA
TGTGCCAGCAGTGAAGCGGGGACTTCGAGGGGCTACACCTTC
CASSEAGTSRGYTF
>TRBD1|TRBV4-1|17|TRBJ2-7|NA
TGCGCCAGCAGCGTTATAGTACAGGGGACGACCAGCTACGAGCAGTACTTC
CASSVIVQGTTSYEQYF
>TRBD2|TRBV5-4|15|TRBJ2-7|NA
TGTGCCAGCAGCCCTTTGGCGGGGGGATCGGTCGAGCAGTACTTC
CASSPLAGGSVEQYF
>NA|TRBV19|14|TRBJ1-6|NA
TGTGCCGGTTCGTCCAGCTCCTATAATTCACCCCTCCACTTT
CAGSSSSYNSPLHF
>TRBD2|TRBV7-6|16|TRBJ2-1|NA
TGTGCCAGCAGCCCACGGGGCGGGGGGTCCTACAATGAGCAGTTCTTC
CASSPRGGGSYNEQFF
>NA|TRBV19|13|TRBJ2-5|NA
TGTGCCAGTAGTAACAGGGTTGGGGAGACCCAGTACTTC
CASSNRVGETQYF
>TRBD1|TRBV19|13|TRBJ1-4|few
TGTGCCAGCAAGGGGACAGGGAATGAAAAACTGTTTTTT
CASKGTGNEKLFF
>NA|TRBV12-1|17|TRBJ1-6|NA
TGTGCCAGCAGCGAAACAGGACACGACTCCTATAATTCACCCCTCCACTTT
CASSETGHDSYNSPLHF
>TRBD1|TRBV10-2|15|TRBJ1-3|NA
TGCGCCAGCAGTGACCAGGGGGCGGGTGGAAACACCATATATTTT
CASSDQGAGGNTIYF
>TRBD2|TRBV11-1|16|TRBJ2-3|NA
TGTGCCAGCAGCCCCCTAGCGGGGGGGACCCGGCATACGCAGTATTTT
CASSPLAGGTRHTQYF
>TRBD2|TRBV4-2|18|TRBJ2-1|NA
TGTGCCAGCAGCCAAGAAGATGGCGGGGGGCTCTCCTACAATGAGCAGTTCTTC
CASSQEDGGGLSYNEQFF
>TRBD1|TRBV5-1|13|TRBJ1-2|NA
TGCGCCAGCAGCCCCCGGGACAGGGATGGCTACACCTTC
CASSPRDRDGYTF
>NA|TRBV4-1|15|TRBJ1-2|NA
TGCGCCAGCAGCCAAGATTGGAGGGCGAACTATGGCTACACCTTC
CASSQDWRANYGYTF
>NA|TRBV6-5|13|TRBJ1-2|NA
TGTGCCAGCAGTTATGGTCCAGACTATGGCTACACCTTC
CASSYGPDYGYTF
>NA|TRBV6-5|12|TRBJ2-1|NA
TGTGCCAGCAGTTACGGGGGCGATGAGCAGTTCTTC
CASSYGGDEQFF
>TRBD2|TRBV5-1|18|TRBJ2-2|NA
TGCGCCAGCAGCCGGGGCCTAGCGGGGGGATTGAACACCGGGGAGCTGTTTTTT
CASSRGLAGGLNTGELFF
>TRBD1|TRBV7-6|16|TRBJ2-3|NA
TGTGCCAGCAGCTCCTCAGGGGGCCGACACACAGATACGCAGTATTTT
CASSSSGGRHTDTQYF
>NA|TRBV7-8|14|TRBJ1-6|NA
TGTGCCAGCAGCTTGGGGGGGCACGATTCACCCCTCCACTTT
CASSLGGHDSPLHF
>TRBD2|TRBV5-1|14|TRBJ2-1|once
TGCGCCAGCACTGGGTCGAGCGGGGTACATGAGCAGTTCTTC
CASTGSSGVHEQFF
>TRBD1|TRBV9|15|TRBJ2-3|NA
TGTGCCAGCAGCGCCCGACAGGGAACCACAGATACGCAGTATTTT
CASSARQGTTDTQYF
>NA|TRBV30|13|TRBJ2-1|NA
TGTGCCTGGAGTGTTTGGGGCCTAAATGAGCAGTTCTTC
CAWSVWGLNEQFF
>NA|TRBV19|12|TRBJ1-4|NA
TGTGCCAGTACGGGAAAGAATGAAAAACTGTTTTTT
CASTGKNEKLFF